This T cell receptor (beta chain) was sequenced for a study of T cell changes during pregnancy in multiple sclerosis. V lost 5 bases to trimming and J lost 4 bases, with 9 bases between them. The CDR3 covers 13 residues. Germline CDR1 is MNHEY and CDR2 is SMNVEV (reference sequence). TCRdb's copy holds only in-frame clones and misses some; the assay was immunoSEQ multiplex PCR. The sample holds about 51,000 clones, 93% seen once. The receptor comes from a female donor with multiple sclerosis, enrolled in a pregnancy study. The rearrangement uses TRBV27 and TRBJ2-1, with D possibly matching TRBD2 (6 bases). The specimen was peripheral blood, collected in the second trimester of pregnancy. Here the CDR3 DNA reads TGTGCCAGCAGTCGGGGGAAGTACAATGAGCAGTTCTTC. Translation gives CASSRGKYNEQFF.